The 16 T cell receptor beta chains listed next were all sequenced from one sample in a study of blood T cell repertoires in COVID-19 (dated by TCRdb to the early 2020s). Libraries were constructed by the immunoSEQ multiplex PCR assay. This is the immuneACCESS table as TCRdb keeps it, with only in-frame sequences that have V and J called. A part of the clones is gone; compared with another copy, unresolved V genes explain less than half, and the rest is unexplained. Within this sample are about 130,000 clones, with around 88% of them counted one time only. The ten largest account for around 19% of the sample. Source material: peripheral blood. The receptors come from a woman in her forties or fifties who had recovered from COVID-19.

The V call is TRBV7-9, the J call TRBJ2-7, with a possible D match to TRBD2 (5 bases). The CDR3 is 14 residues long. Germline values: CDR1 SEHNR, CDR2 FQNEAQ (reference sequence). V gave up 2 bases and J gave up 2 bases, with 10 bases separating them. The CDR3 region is CASSLIEGTYEQYF. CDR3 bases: TGTGCCAGCAGCTTAATCGAGGGAACCTACGAGCAGTACTTC.

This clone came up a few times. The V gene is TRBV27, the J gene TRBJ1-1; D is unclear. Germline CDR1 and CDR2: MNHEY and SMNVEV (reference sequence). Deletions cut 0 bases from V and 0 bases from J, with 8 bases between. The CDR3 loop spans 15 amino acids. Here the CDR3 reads CASSLSRLMNTEAFF. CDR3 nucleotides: TGTGCCAGCAGTTTATCGAGACTAATGAACACTGAAGCTTTCTTT.

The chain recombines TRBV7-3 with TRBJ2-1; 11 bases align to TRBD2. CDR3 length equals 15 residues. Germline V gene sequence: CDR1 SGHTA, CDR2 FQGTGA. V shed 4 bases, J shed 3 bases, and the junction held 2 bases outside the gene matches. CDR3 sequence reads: CASSSTSGNYNEQFF. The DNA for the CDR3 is TGTGCCAGCAGCTCGACTAGCGGGAACTACAATGAGCAGTTCTTC.

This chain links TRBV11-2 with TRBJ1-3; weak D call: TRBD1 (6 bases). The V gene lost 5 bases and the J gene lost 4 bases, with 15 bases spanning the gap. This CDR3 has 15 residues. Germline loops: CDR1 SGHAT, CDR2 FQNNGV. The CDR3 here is CASSQGAGVGNTIYF. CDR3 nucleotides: TGTGCCAGCAGCCAAGGAGCAGGGGTCGGAAACACCATATATTTT.

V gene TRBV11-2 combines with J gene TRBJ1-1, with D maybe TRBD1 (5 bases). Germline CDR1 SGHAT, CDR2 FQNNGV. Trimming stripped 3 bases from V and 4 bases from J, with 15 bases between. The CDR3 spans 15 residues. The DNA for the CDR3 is TGTGCCAGCAGCTTCAACTTCGGGGGGTCCACTGAAGCTTTCTTT. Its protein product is CASSFNFGGSTEAFF.

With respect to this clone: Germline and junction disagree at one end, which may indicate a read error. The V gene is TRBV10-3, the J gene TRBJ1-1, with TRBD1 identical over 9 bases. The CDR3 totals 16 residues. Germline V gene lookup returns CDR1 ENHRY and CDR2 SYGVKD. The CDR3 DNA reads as TGTGCCATCAGTGGGGGAGGGAGTCGGGGACAGGGTAACCTGTCCTTT. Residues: CAISGGGSRGQGNLSF.

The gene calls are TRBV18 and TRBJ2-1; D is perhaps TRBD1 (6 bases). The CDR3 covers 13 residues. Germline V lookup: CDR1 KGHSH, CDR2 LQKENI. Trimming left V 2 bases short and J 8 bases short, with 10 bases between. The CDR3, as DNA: TGTGCCAGCTCACCAACAGGGTACGATGAGCAGTTCTTC. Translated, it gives CASSPTGYDEQFF.

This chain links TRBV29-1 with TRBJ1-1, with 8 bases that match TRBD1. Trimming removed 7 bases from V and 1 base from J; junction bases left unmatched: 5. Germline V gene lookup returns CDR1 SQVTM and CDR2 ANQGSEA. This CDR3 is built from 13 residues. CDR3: CSAQDRENTEAFF. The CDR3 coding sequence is TGCAGCGCCCAGGACAGGGAGAACACTGAAGCTTTCTTT.

CDR3 protein: CASRSPGETQYF. The DNA for the CDR3 is TGTGCCAGCAGGAGCCCGGGGGAGACCCAGTACTTC. This chain connects TRBV27 to TRBJ2-5; TRBD2 is a possible D gene (5 bases). Germline V gives CDR1 MNHEY, CDR2 SMNVEV (reference sequence). Trimming removed 6 bases at V and 5 bases at J, with 10 bases between. CDR3 length equals 12 residues.

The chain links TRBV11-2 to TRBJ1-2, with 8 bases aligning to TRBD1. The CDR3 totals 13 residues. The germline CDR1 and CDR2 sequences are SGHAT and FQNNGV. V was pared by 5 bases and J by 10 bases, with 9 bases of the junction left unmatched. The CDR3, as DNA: TGTGCCAGCAGCCCGTCCCCGGGACAGGACTACACCTTC. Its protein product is CASSPSPGQDYTF.

The CDR3 DNA reads as TGTGCCAGCGAGCCAAGTAGCTCCTACGAGCAGTACTTC. It encodes CASEPSSSYEQYF. V usage is TRBV2 and J usage is TRBJ2-7; D gene unclear. Germline V CDR1 and CDR2: SNHLY, FYNNEI. This CDR3 contains 13 residues. V shed 8 bases and J shed 0 bases, with 11 bases lying between them.

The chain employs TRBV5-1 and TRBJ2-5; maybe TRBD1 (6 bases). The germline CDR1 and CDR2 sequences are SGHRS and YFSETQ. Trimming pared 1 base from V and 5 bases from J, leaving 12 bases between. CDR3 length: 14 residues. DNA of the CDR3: TGCGCCAGCAGCTTGCAGGGGCTTGGGGAGACCCAGTACTTC. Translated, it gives CASSLQGLGETQYF. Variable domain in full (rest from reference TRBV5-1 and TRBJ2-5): KAGVTQTPRYLIKTRGQQVTLSCSPISGHRSVSWYQQTPGQGLQFLFEYFSETQRNKGNFPGRFSGRQFSNSRSEMNVSTLELGDSALYLCASSLQGLGETQYFGPGTRLLVL.

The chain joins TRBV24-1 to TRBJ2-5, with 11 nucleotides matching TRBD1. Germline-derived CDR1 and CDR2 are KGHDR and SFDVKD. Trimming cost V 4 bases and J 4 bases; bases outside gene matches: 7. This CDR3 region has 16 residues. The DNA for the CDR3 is TGTGCCACCAGTGACCCCGGACAGGGGGCGGGAGAGACCCAGTACTTC. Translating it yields CATSDPGQGAGETQYF.

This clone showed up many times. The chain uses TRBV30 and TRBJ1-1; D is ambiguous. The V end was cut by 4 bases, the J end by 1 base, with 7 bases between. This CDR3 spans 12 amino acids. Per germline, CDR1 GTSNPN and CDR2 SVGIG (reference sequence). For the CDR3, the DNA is TGTGCCTGGAAGAGGGCGAACACTGAAGCTTTCTTT. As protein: CAWKRANTEAFF.

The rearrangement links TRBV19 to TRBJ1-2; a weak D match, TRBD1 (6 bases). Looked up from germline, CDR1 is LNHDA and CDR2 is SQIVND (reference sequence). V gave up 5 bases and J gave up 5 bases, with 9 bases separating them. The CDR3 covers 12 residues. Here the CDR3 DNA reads TGTGCCAGTAGTCTCAGGGGATATGGCTACACCTTC. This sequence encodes CASSLRGYGYTF.

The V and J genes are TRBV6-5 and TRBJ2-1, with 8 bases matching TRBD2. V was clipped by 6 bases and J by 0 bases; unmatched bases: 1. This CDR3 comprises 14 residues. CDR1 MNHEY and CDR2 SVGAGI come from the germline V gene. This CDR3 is CASRAGGSYNEQFF. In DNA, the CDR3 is TGTGCCAGCAGGGCGGGAGGCTCCTACAATGAGCAGTTCTTC.